The rows below give T cell receptor beta chains drawn from one sample of a study of cytomegalovirus exposure and HLA in healthy donors. Generated by immunoSEQ multiplex PCR, the TCRdb table keeps only in-frame clones and is missing some. The table includes tens of thousands of clones, roughly 88% detected once. The source material was PBMCs. These receptor sequences come from a young woman in good health and CMV-seronegative. The CDR3 runs from the conserved cysteine through the conserved F or W. The D gene is left open where the match is weak. Only some rows state a clone size, as once, few, many or a class for expanded clones.

>TRBJ2-3|15|-|TRBV6-1|-
TGTGCCAGCAGTAAGACAGGACTCCGCACAGATACGCAGTATTTT
CASSKTGLRTDTQYF
>TRBJ1-6|16|-|TRBV15|TRBD1
TGTGCCACCAGCAGGTTCGGACAGGGGGGGAGATCACCCCTCCACTTT
CATSRFGQGGRSPLHF
>TRBJ1-6|17|few|TRBV25-1|TRBD1
TGTGCCAGCACCTGGGGACAGGGGGACCCCTATAATTCACCCCTCCACTTT
CASTWGQGDPYNSPLHF
>TRBJ1-3|16|-|TRBV4-2|TRBD1
TGTGCCAGCAGCCAAGAACAGGGGAGCTCTGGAAACACCATATATTTT
CASSQEQGSSGNTIYF
>TRBJ2-1|15|once|TRBV2|TRBD1
TGTGCCAGCAGCCTGGGGACAGGGGGAAACAATGAGCAGTTCTTC
CASSLGTGGNNEQFF
>TRBJ1-6|13|-|TRBV19|-
TGTGCCAGTAGTATAGTCGGGATATCACCCCTCCACTTT
CASSIVGISPLHF
>TRBJ2-2|16|few|TRBV9|-
TGTGCCAGCAGCGTAGGATCGGGAGTGGGTACCGGGGAGCTGTTTTTT
CASSVGSGVGTGELFF
>TRBJ2-5|15|once|TRBV9|TRBD2
TGTGCCAGCAGCGTAGGTTTTGGGGGGGAAGAGACCCAGTACTTC
CASSVGFGGEETQYF
>TRBJ2-2|15|-|TRBV29-1|TRBD2
TGCAGCGTCGGGGGAGCGGGAACCAACACCGGGGAGCTGTTTTTT
CSVGGAGTNTGELFF
>TRBJ1-1|10|-|TRBV7-9|-
TGTTCCAGCTCCGGGATCGAAGCTTTCTTT
CSSSGIEAFF
>TRBJ1-3|16|-|TRBV11-2|-
TGTGCCAGCAGCTTAATTGGTGGGGCCTCTGGAAACACCATATATTTT
CASSLIGGASGNTIYF
>TRBJ2-1|13|-|TRBV4-2|-
TGTGCCAGCAGCCAAGGGGTGGAGGTTGAGCAGTTCTTC
CASSQGVEVEQFF
>TRBJ2-5|18|-|TRBV4-3|TRBD1
TGCGCCAGCAGCCAAGATCCGTCCGGGACAGGCCTTCAAGAGACCCAGTACTTC
CASSQDPSGTGLQETQYF
>TRBJ2-7|14|-|TRBV28|-
TGTGCCAGCAGTTTCCCCACCGGTATCTACGAGCAGTACTTC
CASSFPTGIYEQYF
>TRBJ1-1|14|-|TRBV27|TRBD1
TGTGCCAGCAGTAGAACAGGGGGCCATACTGAAGCTTTCTTT
CASSRTGGHTEAFF
>TRBJ2-7|14|-|TRBV2|-
TGTGCCAGCACTGATAGGAGGAGCTCCTACGAGCAGTACTTC
CASTDRRSSYEQYF
>TRBJ1-1|13|-|TRBV27|-
TGTGCCAGCAGTCAGAGACAGTTCACTGAAGCTTTCTTT
CASSQRQFTEAFF
>TRBJ1-4|14|-|TRBV5-1|-
TGCGCCAGCACGGGATTAGCGGCGGATGAAAAACTGTTTTTT
CASTGLAADEKLFF
>TRBJ1-1|14|-|TRBV13|-
TGTGCCAGCAGCTTCGGTCGGGGTGTAACTGAAGCTTTCTTT
CASSFGRGVTEAFF
>TRBJ2-7|16|-|TRBV28|TRBD1
TGTGCCAGCAGTCCTACCGGGACAGGGGGTTCCTACGAGCAGTACTTC
CASSPTGTGGSYEQYF
>TRBJ2-1|16|-|TRBV4-3|-
TGCGCCAGCAGCCAATTGATTGGACAGAGATACAATGAGCAGTTCTTC
CASSQLIGQRYNEQFF
>TRBJ2-1|11|-|TRBV2|-
TGTGCCAGCAGGCGGAGTGATAAGCAGTTCTTC
CASRRSDKQFF
>TRBJ2-7|15|-|TRBV7-9|TRBD2
TGTGCCAGCAGCTTAGCGGGACTAGCTCTCCACGAGCAGTACTTC
CASSLAGLALHEQYF
>TRBJ1-1|13|-|TRBV6-5|-
TGTGCCAGCACCGGACATCTGAACACTGAAGCTTTCTTT
CASTGHLNTEAFF